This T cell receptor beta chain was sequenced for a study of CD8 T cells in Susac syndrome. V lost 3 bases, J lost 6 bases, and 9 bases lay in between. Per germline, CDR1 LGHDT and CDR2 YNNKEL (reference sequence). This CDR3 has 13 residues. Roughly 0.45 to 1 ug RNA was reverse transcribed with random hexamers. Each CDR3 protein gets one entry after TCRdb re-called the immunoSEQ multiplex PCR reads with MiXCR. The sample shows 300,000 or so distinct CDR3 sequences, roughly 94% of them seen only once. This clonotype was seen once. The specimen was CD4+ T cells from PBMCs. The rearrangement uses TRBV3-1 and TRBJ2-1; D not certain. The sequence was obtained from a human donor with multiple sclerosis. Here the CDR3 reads CASSHYERNEQFF. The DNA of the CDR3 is TGTGCCAGCAGCCATTACGAACGCAATGAGCAGTTCTTC.